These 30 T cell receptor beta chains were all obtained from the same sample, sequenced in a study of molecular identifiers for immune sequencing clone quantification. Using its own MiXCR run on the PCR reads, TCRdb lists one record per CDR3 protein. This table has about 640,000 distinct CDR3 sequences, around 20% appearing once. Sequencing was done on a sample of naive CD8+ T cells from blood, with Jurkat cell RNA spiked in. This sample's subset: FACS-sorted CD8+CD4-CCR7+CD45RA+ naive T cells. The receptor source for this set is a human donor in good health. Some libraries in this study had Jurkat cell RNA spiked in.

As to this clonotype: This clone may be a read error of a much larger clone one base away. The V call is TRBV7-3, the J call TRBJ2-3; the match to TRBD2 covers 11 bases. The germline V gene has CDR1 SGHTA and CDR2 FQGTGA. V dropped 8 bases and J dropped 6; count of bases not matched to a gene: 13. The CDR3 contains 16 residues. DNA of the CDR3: TGTGCCAGCGGCCCTCAGGCGACTAGCGGGGTGGATACGCAGTATTTT. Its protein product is CASGPQATSGVDTQYF.

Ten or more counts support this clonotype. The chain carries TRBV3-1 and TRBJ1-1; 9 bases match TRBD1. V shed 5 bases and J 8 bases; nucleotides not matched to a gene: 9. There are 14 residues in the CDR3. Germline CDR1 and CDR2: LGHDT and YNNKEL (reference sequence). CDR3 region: CASSVSYGTGEAFF. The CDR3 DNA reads TGTGCCAGCAGCGTTTCCTATGGGACAGGGGAAGCTTTCTTT.

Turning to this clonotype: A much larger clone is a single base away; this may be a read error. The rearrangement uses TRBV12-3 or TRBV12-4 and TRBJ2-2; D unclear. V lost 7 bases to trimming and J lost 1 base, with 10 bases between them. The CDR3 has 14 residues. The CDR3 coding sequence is TGTGCCAGCACCACGGTCCGGAACACCGGGGAGCTGTTTTTT. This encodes CASTTVRNTGELFF.

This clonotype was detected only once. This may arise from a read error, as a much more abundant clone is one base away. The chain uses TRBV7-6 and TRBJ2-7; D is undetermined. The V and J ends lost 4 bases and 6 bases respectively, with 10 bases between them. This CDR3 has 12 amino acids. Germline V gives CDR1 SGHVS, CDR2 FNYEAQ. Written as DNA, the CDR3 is TGTGCCAGCAGCTCAGACCAGAGCGAGCAGTACTTC. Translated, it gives CASSSDQSEQYF. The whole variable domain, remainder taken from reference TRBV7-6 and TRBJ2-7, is GAGVSQSPRYKVTKRGQDVALRCDPISGHVSLYWYRQALGQGPEFLTYFNYEAQQDKSGLPNDRFSAERPEGSISTLTIQRTEQRDSAMYRCASSSDQSEQYFGPGTRLTVT.

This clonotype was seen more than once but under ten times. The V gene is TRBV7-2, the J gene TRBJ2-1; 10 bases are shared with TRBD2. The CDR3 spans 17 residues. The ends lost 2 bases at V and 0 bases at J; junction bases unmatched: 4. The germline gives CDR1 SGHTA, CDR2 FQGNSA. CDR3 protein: CASSLIEREGSYNEQFF. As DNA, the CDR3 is TGTGCCAGCAGCTTAATCGAGCGGGAGGGCTCCTACAATGAGCAGTTCTTC.

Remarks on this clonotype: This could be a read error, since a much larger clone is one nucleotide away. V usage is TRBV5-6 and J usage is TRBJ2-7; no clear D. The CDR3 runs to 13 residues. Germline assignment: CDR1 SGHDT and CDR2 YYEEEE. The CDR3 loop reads CASSLSGVYEQCF. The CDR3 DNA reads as TGTGCCAGCAGCTTGAGTGGGGTCTACGAGCAGTGCTTC.

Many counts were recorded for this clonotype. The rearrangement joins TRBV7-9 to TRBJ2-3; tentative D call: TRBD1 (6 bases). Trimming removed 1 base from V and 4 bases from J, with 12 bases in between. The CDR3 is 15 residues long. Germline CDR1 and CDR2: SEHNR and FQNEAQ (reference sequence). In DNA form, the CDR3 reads TGTGCCAGCAGCTTAGGGCAGGGGTATGCAGATACGCAGTATTTT. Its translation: CASSLGQGYADTQYF.

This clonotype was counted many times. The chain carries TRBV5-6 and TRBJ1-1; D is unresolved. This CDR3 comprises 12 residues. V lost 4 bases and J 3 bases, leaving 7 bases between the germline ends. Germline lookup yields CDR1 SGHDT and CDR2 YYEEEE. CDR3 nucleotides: TGTGCCAGCAGCGAGGTACACACTGAAGCTTTCTTT. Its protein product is CASSEVHTEAFF. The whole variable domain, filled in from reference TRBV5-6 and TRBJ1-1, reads DAGVTQSPTHLIKTRGQQVTLRCSPKSGHDTVSWYQQALGQGPQFIFQYYEEEERQRGNFPDRFSGHQFPNYSSELNVNALLLGDSALYLCASSEVHTEAFFGQGTRLTVV.

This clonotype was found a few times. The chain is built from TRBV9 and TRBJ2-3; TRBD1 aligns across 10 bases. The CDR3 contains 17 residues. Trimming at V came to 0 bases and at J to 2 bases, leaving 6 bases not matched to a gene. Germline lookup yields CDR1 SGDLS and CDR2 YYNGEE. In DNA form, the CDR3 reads TGTGCCAGCAGCGTAGATGACAGGGGGCATTTCACAGATACGCAGTATTTT. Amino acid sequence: CASSVDDRGHFTDTQYF.

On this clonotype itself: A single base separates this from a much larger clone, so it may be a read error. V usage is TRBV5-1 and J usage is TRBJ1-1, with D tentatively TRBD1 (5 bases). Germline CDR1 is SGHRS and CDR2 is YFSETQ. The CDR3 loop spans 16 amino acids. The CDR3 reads CASSPGGGEEDTEVFF. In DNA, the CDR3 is TGCGCCAGCAGCCCCGGGGGGGGGGAGGAGGACACTGAAGTTTTCTTT.

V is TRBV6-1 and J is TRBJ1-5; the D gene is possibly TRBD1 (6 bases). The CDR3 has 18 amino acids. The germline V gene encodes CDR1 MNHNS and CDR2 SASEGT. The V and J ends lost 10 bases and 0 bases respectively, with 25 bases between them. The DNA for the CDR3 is TGTGCCACCATTGGTCGGGCAGGGGCATTGAATAGCAATCAGCCCCAGCATTTT. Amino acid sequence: CATIGRAGALNSNQPQHF.

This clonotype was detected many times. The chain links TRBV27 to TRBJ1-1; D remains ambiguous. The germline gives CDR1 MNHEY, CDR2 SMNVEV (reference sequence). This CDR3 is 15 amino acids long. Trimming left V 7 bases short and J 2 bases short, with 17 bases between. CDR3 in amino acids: CASIWTNLGNTEAFF. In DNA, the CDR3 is TGTGCCAGCATTTGGACCAACCTTGGTAACACTGAAGCTTTCTTT.

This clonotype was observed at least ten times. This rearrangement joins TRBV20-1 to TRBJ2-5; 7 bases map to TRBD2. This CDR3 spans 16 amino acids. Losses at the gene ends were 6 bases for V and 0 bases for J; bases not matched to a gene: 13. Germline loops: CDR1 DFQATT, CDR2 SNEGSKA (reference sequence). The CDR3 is CSATPLAGVYQETQYF. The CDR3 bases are TGCAGTGCCACACCTCTTGCGGGGGTGTACCAAGAGACCCAGTACTTC.

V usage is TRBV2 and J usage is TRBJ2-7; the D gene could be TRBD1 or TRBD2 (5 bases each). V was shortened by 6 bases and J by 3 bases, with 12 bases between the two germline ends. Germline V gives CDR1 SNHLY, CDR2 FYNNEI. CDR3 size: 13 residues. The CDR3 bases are TGTGCCAGCAGGGACACAGGAGGCTACGAGCAGTACTTC. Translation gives CASRDTGGYEQYF.

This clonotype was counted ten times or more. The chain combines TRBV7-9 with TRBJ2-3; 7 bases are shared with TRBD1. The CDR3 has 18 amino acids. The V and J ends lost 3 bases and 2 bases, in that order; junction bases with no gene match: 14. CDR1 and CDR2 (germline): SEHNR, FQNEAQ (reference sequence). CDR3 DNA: TGTGCCAGCAGCTTGGGGTATGGTAAGGGGGCCGCCACAGATACGCAGTATTTT. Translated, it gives CASSLGYGKGAATDTQYF.

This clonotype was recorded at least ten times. The CDR3: CASSWTGGWNTDTQYF. The CDR3 DNA reads TGTGCCAGCAGTTGGACAGGGGGCTGGAACACAGATACGCAGTATTTT. The V gene is TRBV12-3 or TRBV12-4, the J gene TRBJ2-3; 11 positions match TRBD1. The CDR3 has 16 amino acids. J was trimmed by 2 bases and V by 4 bases; bases with no gene match: 5.

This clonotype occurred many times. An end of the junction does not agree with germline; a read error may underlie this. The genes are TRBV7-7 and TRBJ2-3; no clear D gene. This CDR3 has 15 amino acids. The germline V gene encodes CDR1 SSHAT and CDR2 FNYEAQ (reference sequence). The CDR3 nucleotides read TGTGCTAGCAGCTTAGGGCCTCTCGGTGCAGATACGCAGTATTTT. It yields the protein CASSLGPLGADTQYF.

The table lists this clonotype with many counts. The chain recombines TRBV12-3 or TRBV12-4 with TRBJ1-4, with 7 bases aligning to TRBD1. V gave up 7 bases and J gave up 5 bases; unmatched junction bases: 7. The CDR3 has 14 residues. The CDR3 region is CASTEQGRNEKLFF. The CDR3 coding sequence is TGTGCCAGCACCGAACAGGGGAGGAATGAAAAACTGTTTTTT.

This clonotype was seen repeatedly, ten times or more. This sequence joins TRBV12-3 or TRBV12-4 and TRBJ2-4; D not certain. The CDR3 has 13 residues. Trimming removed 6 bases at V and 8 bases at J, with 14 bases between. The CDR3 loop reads CASSYDTLDIQYF. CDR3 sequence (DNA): TGTGCCAGCAGCTATGATACCCTTGACATTCAGTACTTC.

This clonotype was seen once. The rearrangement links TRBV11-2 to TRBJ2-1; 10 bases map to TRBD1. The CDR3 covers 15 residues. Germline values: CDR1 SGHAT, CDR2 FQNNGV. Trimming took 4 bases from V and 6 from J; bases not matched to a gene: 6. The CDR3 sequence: CASSSTGQGGNEQFF. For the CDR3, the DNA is TGTGCCAGCAGCTCAACCGGACAGGGGGGCAATGAGCAGTTCTTC.

CDR3 protein: CASSLTGTAPYEQYF. The DNA of the CDR3 is TGTGCCAGCAGCTTAACTGGGACAGCCCCTTACGAGCAGTACTTC. The V call is TRBV11-2, the J call TRBJ2-7; 7 bases are shared with TRBD1. V was pared by 2 bases and J by 4 bases, with 8 bases of the junction left unmatched. The length of the CDR3 is 15 residues. Germline V gene lookup returns CDR1 SGHAT and CDR2 FQNNGV.

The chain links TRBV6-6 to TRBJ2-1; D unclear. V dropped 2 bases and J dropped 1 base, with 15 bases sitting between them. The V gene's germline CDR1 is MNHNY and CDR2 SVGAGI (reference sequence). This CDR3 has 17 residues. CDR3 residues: CASSYDVWESSYNEQFF. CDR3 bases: TGTGCCAGCAGTTACGATGTCTGGGAATCGTCCTACAATGAGCAGTTCTTC.

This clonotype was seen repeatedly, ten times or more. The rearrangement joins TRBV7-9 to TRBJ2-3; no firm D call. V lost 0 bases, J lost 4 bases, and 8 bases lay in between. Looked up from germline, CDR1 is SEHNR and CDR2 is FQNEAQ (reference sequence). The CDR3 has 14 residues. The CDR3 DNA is TGTGCCAGCAGCTTAGCGGGAAGCTCAGATACGCAGTATTTT. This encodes CASSLAGSSDTQYF.

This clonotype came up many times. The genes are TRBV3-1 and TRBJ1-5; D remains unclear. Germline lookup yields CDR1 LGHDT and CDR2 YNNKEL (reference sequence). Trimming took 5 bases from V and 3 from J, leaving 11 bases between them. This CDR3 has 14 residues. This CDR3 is CASSNRADNQPQHF. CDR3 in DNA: TGTGCCAGCAGCAACCGGGCCGACAATCAGCCCCAGCATTTT.

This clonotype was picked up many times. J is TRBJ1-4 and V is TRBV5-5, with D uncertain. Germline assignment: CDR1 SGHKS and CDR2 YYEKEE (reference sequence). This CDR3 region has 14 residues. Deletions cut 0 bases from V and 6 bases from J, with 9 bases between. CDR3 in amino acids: CASSLDMFDEKLFF. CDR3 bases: TGTGCCAGCAGCTTGGACATGTTCGATGAAAAACTGTTTTTT.

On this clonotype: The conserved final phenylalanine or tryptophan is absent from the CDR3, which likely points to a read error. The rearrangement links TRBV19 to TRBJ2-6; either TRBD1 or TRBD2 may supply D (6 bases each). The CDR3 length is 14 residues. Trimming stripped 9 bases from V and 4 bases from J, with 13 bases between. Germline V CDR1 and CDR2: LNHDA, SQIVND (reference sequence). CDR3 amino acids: CASRGGSGANVLTS. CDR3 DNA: TGTGCCAGCAGGGGAGGTTCCGGGGCCAACGTCCTGACTTCC.

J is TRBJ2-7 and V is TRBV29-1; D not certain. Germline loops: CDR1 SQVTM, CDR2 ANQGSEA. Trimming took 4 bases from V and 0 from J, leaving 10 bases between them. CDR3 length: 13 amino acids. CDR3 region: CSVGGYGSYEQYF. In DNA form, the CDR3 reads TGCAGCGTTGGTGGTTACGGCTCCTACGAGCAGTACTTC.

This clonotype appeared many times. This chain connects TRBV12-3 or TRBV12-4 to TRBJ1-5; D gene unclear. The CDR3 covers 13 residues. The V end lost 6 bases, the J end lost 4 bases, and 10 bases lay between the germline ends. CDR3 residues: CASSPDPNQPQHF. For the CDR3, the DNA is TGTGCCAGCAGCCCGGACCCTAATCAGCCCCAGCATTTT.

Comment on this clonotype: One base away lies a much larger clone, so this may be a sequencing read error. The CDR3 DNA reads TGTGCCAGCAGTTACAGGGGCAGGGTCGATGAAAAACTGGTTTTT. This gives the protein CASSYRGRVDEKLVF. V and J are TRBV6-5 and TRBJ1-4, with D possibly TRBD1 on 5 matching bases. The CDR3 has 15 amino acids. The V gene's germline CDR1 is MNHEY and CDR2 SVGAGI.

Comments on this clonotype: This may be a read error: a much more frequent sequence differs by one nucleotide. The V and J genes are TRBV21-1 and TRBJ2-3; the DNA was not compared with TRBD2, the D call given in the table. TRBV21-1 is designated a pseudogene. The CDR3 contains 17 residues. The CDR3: CASSKARQAGTTDTQYF. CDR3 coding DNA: TGTGCCAGCAGCAAGGCCCGACAAGCGGGGACCACAGATACGCAGTATTTT.